The sequence of this T cell receptor beta chain was determined in a study of monozygotic twins with inflammatory bowel disease. Study outcomes and limitations: Researchers report that IBD patients shared fewer clonotypes with others than healthy twins, especially amid disease activity. Repertoire similarity was not found to differ between concordant and discordant twins, possibly from limited power.

As regards this clonotype: Antigen: not known.

Germline CDR1 is SGHRS and CDR2 is YFSETQ. The CDR3 runs 14 residues. One blood sample of roughly 2.5 ml was taken from each donor. cDNA encoding TCRalpha and TCRbeta underwent two nested PCRs of around 15 and 10 cycles, each of which was followed by bead purification. TCRdb re-called the 5' RACE reads and gives one entry per CDR3 protein, without DNA. The sample's table shows more than 350,000 distinct CDR3 sequences. The V and J genes are TRBV5-1 and TRBJ1-6. This TCR was recovered from a human donor with ulcerative colitis or Crohn's disease, or a healthy co-twin of an affected twin (not recorded which). The specimen sequenced was blood. The CDR3 loop is CASSPDSYNSPLHF. The variable domain in full, completed from reference TRBV5-1 and TRBJ1-6, reads KAGVTQTPRYLIKTRGQQVTLSCSPISGHRSVSWYQQTPGQGLQFLFEYFSETQRNKGNFPGRFSGRQFSNSRSEMNVSTLELGDSALYLCASSPDSYNSPLHFGNGTRLTVT.